Listed below are T cell receptor beta chains from one sample, sequenced in a study of patients and donors after allogeneic stem cell transplantation. TCRdb re-called the RT-PCR reads through MiXCR, storing one row per CDR3 protein. This table has about a million distinct CDR3 sequences, roughly 18% appearing once. The sequenced material came from blood, either unsorted or a sorted T cell fraction (not recorded which). Receptors were obtained from a human donor who was either an allogeneic HSCT recipient or a stem cell or donor lymphocyte infusion donor (not recorded which). It is not recorded whose cells these are; they may come from a transplant donor. CDR3s include the opening cysteine and the closing phenylalanine or tryptophan. D genes are given only for firm matches. Size tells how often a clone was seen (once, few, many) or the class of an expanded clone, and some rows leave it out.

CDR3 DNA	CDR3 protein	D gene	CDR3 length	clone size	V gene	J gene
TGTGCCACCAGTGATCCTAGGACAGGATTAGATACGCAGTATTTT	CATSDPRTGLDTQYF	TRBD1	15	-	TRBV24-1	TRBJ2-3
TGTGCCAGCAGCCCCCCCGGGACAGGGGGAACTGAAGCTTTCTTT	CASSPPGTGGTEAFF	TRBD1	15	-	TRBV6-1	TRBJ1-1
TGTGCCAGCAGCGTAGGGGCAGATAATCAGCCCCAGCATTTT	CASSVGADNQPQHF	-	14	-	TRBV9	TRBJ1-5
TGTGCCAGCAGCTTCGGGTCGCGGGAGGTTAAAAACATTCAGTACTTC	CASSFGSREVKNIQYF	TRBD2	16	few	TRBV12-3/TRBV12-4	TRBJ2-4
TGTGCCAGCAGTTTAAGCCCCCCGCGGACTGAAGCTTTCTTT	CASSLSPPRTEAFF	-	14	few	TRBV12-3/TRBV12-4	TRBJ1-1
TGCAGTGCTAACAGGGGCGTTTACGAGCAGTACTTC	CSANRGVYEQYF	TRBD1	12	few	TRBV20-1	TRBJ2-7
TGCAGTGCTAGAATAAAGAAGAACACTGAAGCTTTCTTT	CSARIKKNTEAFF	-	13	few	TRBV20-1	TRBJ1-1
TGTGCCAGCAGCCCAGTGGGGACTAGCGGGGGAGAGACCCAGTACTTC	CASSPVGTSGGETQYF	TRBD2	16	few	TRBV9	TRBJ2-5
TGTGCCAGCAGCTTAGCGCGCAGGGGGCGAGCGTCTGAGCAGTTCTTC	CASSLARRGRASEQFF	TRBD1	16	few	TRBV7-9	TRBJ2-1
TGTGCCAGCAGCTTAAGGACTAGCTCGGGGTTGAGCTCCTACAATGAGCAGTTCTTC	CASSLRTSSGLSSYNEQFF	TRBD2	19	few	TRBV7-3	TRBJ2-1
TGTGCCACTCAAACGGAACCAACGAACACCGGGGAGCTGTTTTTT	CATQTEPTNTGELFF	-	15	-	TRBV5-5	TRBJ2-2
TGCAGTGCTTTAGCGCCGCTCTCCTACAATGAGCAGTTCTTC	CSALAPLSYNEQFF	-	14	few	TRBV20-1	TRBJ2-1
TGCAGTGCTACCTACGGACGCTCCCTTTCCTACGAGCAGTACTTC	CSATYGRSLSYEQYF	-	15	few	TRBV20-1	TRBJ2-7
TGTGCCAGCATTAAGAGGGATACGCAGTATTTT	CASIKRDTQYF	-	11	few	TRBV6-5	TRBJ2-3
TGTGCCAGCAGCTCCGTCCCGGGGGCGGGAATCATTTACGAGCAGTACTTC	CASSSVPGAGIIYEQYF	-	17	-	TRBV7-6	TRBJ2-7
TGTGCCAGCAGCGAACAGGTTCTCACTGAAGCTTTCTTT	CASSEQVLTEAFF	-	13	-	TRBV7-9	TRBJ1-1
TGTGCCAGCAGCCACTCACAACCCGGACAGGGGGTTTTGGAGGAGCCCCAGCATTTT	CASSHSQPGQGVLEEPQHF	TRBD1	19	-	TRBV14	TRBJ1-5
TGTGCCAGCAGCGCGACTAGCGGGGGGATCACAGATACGCAGTATTTT	CASSATSGGITDTQYF	TRBD2	16	-	TRBV9	TRBJ2-3
TGCAGTGCTAGAGTCAGGGGTGATACGCAGTATTTT	CSARVRGDTQYF	-	12	few	TRBV20-1	TRBJ2-3
TGTGCCTGGTCCCTCGGGCAGGGGGCTAATGAAAAACTGTTTTTT	CAWSLGQGANEKLFF	TRBD1	15	once	TRBV30	TRBJ1-4
TGTGCCAGCAGCCCCGGAGAGTATGAGAACACTGAAGCTTTCTTT	CASSPGEYENTEAFF	-	15	few	TRBV6-1	TRBJ1-1
TGTGCCAGCAGTGCCCGGGGAGCCGGGGAGCTGTTTTTT	CASSARGAGELFF	-	13	-	TRBV6-2/TRBV6-3	TRBJ2-2
TGTGCCAGCAGTTCAACCCCCCGTTATGGCTACACCTTC	CASSSTPRYGYTF	-	13	-	TRBV12-3/TRBV12-4	TRBJ1-2
TGTGCCAGCAGCTTGGCCGAGCGGGGGGCCAATGAGCAGTTCTTC	CASSLAERGANEQFF	TRBD2	15	-	TRBV5-6	TRBJ2-1
TGTGCCAGCAGCTTGGGAGCAGGGGACGAGCAGTACTTC	CASSLGAGDEQYF	-	13	-	TRBV5-6	TRBJ2-7
TGTGCCAGCAGCTTATATAGGGGGGGATCCCAGGGGCCCTACGAGCAGTACTTC	CASSLYRGGSQGPYEQYF	-	18	-	TRBV7-6	TRBJ2-7
TGTGCCAGCAGCACCCGACAGGGGGAAGCTTTCTTT	CASSTRQGEAFF	TRBD1	12	-	TRBV13	TRBJ1-1
TGTGCCAGCAGCGTCAGAGAAGGGAGCACCTACGAGCAGTACTTC	CASSVREGSTYEQYF	-	15	-	TRBV9	TRBJ2-7
TGTGCCAGCAGTTTAAGACCGGGGGGGCAAGACAATGAGCAGTTCTTC	CASSLRPGGQDNEQFF	TRBD2	16	many	TRBV12-3/TRBV12-4	TRBJ2-1
TGTGCCACCAGCAGAGTGCTAGTAGCGGGAGTTCGAGAGACCCAGTACTTC	CATSRVLVAGVRETQYF	TRBD2	17	few	TRBV15	TRBJ2-5
TGTGCCAGCAGTCGCGGACTAGCGGGAGGAGATACGCAGTATTTT	CASSRGLAGGDTQYF	TRBD2	15	many	TRBV6-1	TRBJ2-3
TGTGCCATCAGTGGCCGGGACAGGGACCACGAGCAGTACTTC	CAISGRDRDHEQYF	TRBD1	14	-	TRBV10-3	TRBJ2-7
TGTGCCAGCAGCTTTGCAGGGCAGGGGTCCTACAATGAGCAGTTCTTC	CASSFAGQGSYNEQFF	-	16	few	TRBV5-5	TRBJ2-1
TGCAGTGCTAGAGATCCGGGGAGTTCAAACACTGAAGCTTTCTTT	CSARDPGSSNTEAFF	-	15	many	TRBV20-1	TRBJ1-1
TGTGCCATCAGAGCGGGACGTGGTACAGATACGCAGTATTTT	CAIRAGRGTDTQYF	TRBD2	14	-	TRBV10-3	TRBJ2-3
TGCGCCAGCAGCTCCTCTGGGGGCAGGGGCCAGCCCCAGCATTTT	CASSSSGGRGQPQHF	-	15	-	TRBV5-1	TRBJ1-5
TGTGCCAGCAAAAAAAGCGGGGGGAGCACAGATACGCAGTATTTT	CASKKSGGSTDTQYF	TRBD2	15	few	TRBV2	TRBJ2-3
TGTGCCAGCAAATCAGGGTCCAGGGTTGGACGGGGCTACACCTTC	CASKSGSRVGRGYTF	-	15	-	TRBV6-1	TRBJ1-2
TGTGCCATCAGTCCGACAGGGGTCGCCTATAATTCACCCCTCCACTTT	CAISPTGVAYNSPLHF	TRBD1	16	-	TRBV10-3	TRBJ1-6
TGTGCCACCAGCCCCGGGACAGGAGGATCACCCCTCCACTTT	CATSPGTGGSPLHF	TRBD1	14	few	TRBV7-6	TRBJ1-6
TGTGCCATGGCCGGGACAGGGTTTAGCGAGCAGTACTTC	CAMAGTGFSEQYF	TRBD1	13	few	TRBV6-1	TRBJ2-7
TGTGCCAGCAACCTGCCGGGACGCAGGAACACTGAAGCTTTCTTT	CASNLPGRRNTEAFF	-	15	-	TRBV6-2/TRBV6-3	TRBJ1-1
TGTGCCAGCCTTATGGTTGGGTGGCACGAGCAGTACTTC	CASLMVGWHEQYF	-	13	few	TRBV28	TRBJ2-7
TGTGCCAGCAGCTTAAGGCGACTAGCGGAATACGAGCAGTACTTC	CASSLRRLAEYEQYF	TRBD2	15	-	TRBV7-8	TRBJ2-7
TGTGCCAGCAGCTTAATTCTGACAGCTGAAAAGAACACTGAAGCTTTCTTT	CASSLILTAEKNTEAFF	-	17	few	TRBV7-2	TRBJ1-1
TGTGCCAGCAGCCCGGGGGTGGGACAGGGAAACCCAGATACGCAGTATTTT	CASSPGVGQGNPDTQYF	TRBD1	17	-	TRBV7-9	TRBJ2-3
TGTGCCACCTCTAACAACCGCGACTATGGCTACACCTTC	CATSNNRDYGYTF	-	13	few	TRBV7-8	TRBJ1-2
TGTGCCAGCAGCTTAGAAGGGTCTTCATACTATGGCTACACCTTC	CASSLEGSSYYGYTF	-	15	few	TRBV11-3	TRBJ1-2
TGTGCCAGCAGCTCTCTAGCGGGAGGGCCTAGGGCCTACGAGCAGTACTTC	CASSSLAGGPRAYEQYF	TRBD2	17	-	TRBV7-9	TRBJ2-7
TGTGCCAGCAGCCCAGCAGGAACGAACACCGGGGAGCTGTTTTTT	CASSPAGTNTGELFF	-	15	-	TRBV7-8	TRBJ2-2
TGTGCCAGCAGCCCTGAAGACGGGAGGTCCAATGAGCAGTTCTTC	CASSPEDGRSNEQFF	TRBD2	15	few	TRBV7-2	TRBJ2-1
TGCAGTGCTGGTGGGCAGGGCAAGCAGACCCAGTACTTC	CSAGGQGKQTQYF	-	13	few	TRBV20-1	TRBJ2-5
TGTGCCAGCAGCCACCACCACGAGGTCGGGGAGCTGTTTTTT	CASSHHHEVGELFF	-	14	many	TRBV6-2/TRBV6-3	TRBJ2-2
TGTGCCAGCAGAAATGACAGGGGAGGAAACACTGAAGCTTTCTTT	CASRNDRGGNTEAFF	TRBD1	15	-	TRBV2	TRBJ1-1
TGTGCCACCAGTGATACCCGGGTCCGAAGCTCCTACAATGAGCAGTTCTTC	CATSDTRVRSSYNEQFF	-	17	few	TRBV24-1	TRBJ2-1
TGTGCCAGCAGCTTAGCTTATTTAGGGAACCAAGAGACCCAGTACTTC	CASSLAYLGNQETQYF	-	16	-	TRBV7-2	TRBJ2-5
TGTGCCAGCAGCCCTGCGGGAATGGGGGAGACCCAGTACTTC	CASSPAGMGETQYF	-	14	-	TRBV12-3/TRBV12-4	TRBJ2-5
TGTGCCAGCAGTTTAGGGGGGGGGACGGACTACAATGAGCAGTTCTTC	CASSLGGGTDYNEQFF	TRBD2	16	-	TRBV12-3/TRBV12-4	TRBJ2-1
TGTGCCAGCAGTTTACCTCTAGCGGGCCCACCCCAGCAGTACTTC	CASSLPLAGPPQQYF	TRBD2	15	few	TRBV28	TRBJ2-7